The clone carrying this T cell receptor beta chain appeared a single time. The sample comes from a study of cytotoxic CD8 clonotypes in ibrutinib-treated CLL. For the study at large: Patients gave response samples after a median approximately eleven months of treatment, range 6 to 36.

Profiled with immunoSEQ multiplex PCR; TCRdb holds only in-frame clones, not every one. The repertoire holds approximately 340,000 clones, roughly 67% seen once, with roughly 6.7% in the top ten. Sequencing was performed on PBMCs, taken after 36 months of ibrutinib treatment. The receptor was isolated from a human donor with chronic lymphocytic leukemia.

The CDR3 protein is CASSQVTGTPSNTGELFF. The CDR3 DNA reads TGCGCCAGCAGCCAAGTGACGGGAACCCCCTCTAACACCGGGGAGCTGTTTTTT. V gene TRBV4-1 combines with J gene TRBJ2-2, with D maybe TRBD2 (5 bases). Germline CDR1 and CDR2: MGHRA and YSYEKL. The CDR3 is 18 residues long. Between the trimmed V and J ends, which lost 1 base and 2 bases, there was a span of 17 bases.